The 21 T cell receptor beta chains below all came from one sample that was sequenced in a study of tumor and adjacent non-tumor tissue in lung cancer (dated by TCRdb to the late 2010s). RNA was extracted from bulk unsorted tissue and checked for quality with a NanoDrop ND-1000 and an Agilent 2100. Library method: multiplex PCR. The run used an Illumina HiSeq 2500. Following protocols modified from ARM-PCR, the researchers constructed TCRbeta libraries through three rounds of nested PCR with primers (Table S4). TCRdb's own reprocessing of the public reads used fastp at Q25 and MiXCR and kept productive beta chains. Rows are unified per CDR3 protein, each entry keeping the most common DNA and genes. The sample table holds approximately 76,000 distinct CDR3 sequences, of which approximately 71% were seen once. The top ten constitute around 12% of the sample. Sequenced input: lung tumor tissue. These receptor sequences come from a woman between 65 and 79 years old with non-small cell lung cancer.

The V and J genes are TRBV10-1 and TRBJ2-7; D may be TRBD1 or TRBD2 (5 bases each). The CDR3 runs to 14 residues. Germline V lookup: CDR1 WNHNN, CDR2 SYGVQD (reference sequence). The V gene lost 8 bases and the J gene lost 0 bases, with 14 bases spanning the gap. CDR3 sequence reads: CASGRDQSSYEQYF. DNA for the CDR3: TGCGCCAGCGGCAGGGACCAGAGCTCCTACGAGCAGTACTTC.

As to this clonotype: A read error may produce the germline difference seen at one junction end. The V gene is TRBV29-1, the J gene TRBJ2-2; possibly TRBD2 for D (5 bases). Germline V gives CDR1 SQVTM, CDR2 ANQGSEA. This CDR3 has 11 residues. The CDR3 reads CSVGDTGKLFF. The CDR3 bases are TGCAGCGTTGGAGACACCGGGAAGCTGTTTTTC.

This rearrangement joins TRBV5-1 to TRBJ2-3; 7 bases agree with TRBD2. The CDR3 covers 16 residues. CDR1 is SGHRS, CDR2 YFSETQ, per germline. V lost 4 bases, J lost 1 base, and 9 bases stayed unmatched. This CDR3 is CASSQTGGSRTDTQYF. As DNA, the CDR3 is TGCGCCAGCAGCCAGACTGGCGGGAGCCGCACAGATACGCAGTATTTT.

Worth noting for this clonotype: This may stem from a read error, because a much larger clone lies one nucleotide away. The V gene is TRBV5-4, the J gene TRBJ2-1, with a possible D match to TRBD2 (5 bases). The V gene's germline CDR1 is SGHNT and CDR2 YYREEE (reference sequence). This CDR3 contains 12 residues. Trimming removed 3 bases from V and 9 bases from J, with 10 bases in between. In nucleotides, the CDR3 is TGTGCCAGCAGCTCTACAGAGGGTGAGCAGTTCTTC. This codes for CASSSTEGEQFF.

A word on this clonotype: The junction departs from germline at one end; a sequencing error may be responsible. V and J are TRBV5-1 and TRBJ2-7, with 9 positions matching TRBD1. Germline V gene lookup returns CDR1 SGHRS and CDR2 YFSETQ. This CDR3 comprises 15 residues. CDR3 sequence reads: CASSSRTGEYYEQYF. DNA for the CDR3: TGTGCCAGCAGCTCTAGGACAGGGGAGTACTATGAGCAGTACTTC. Using reference TRBV5-1 and TRBJ2-7 for the parts outside the CDR3, the full variable domain is KAGVTQTPRYLIKTRGQQVTLSCSPISGHRSVSWYQQTPGQGLQFLFEYFSETQRNKGNFPGRFSGRQFSNSRSEMNVSTLELGDSALYLCASSSRTGEYYEQYFGPGTRLTVT.

About this clonotype itself: A much bigger clone sits one base away, suggesting this may be a read error. V gene TRBV20-1 combines with J gene TRBJ1-1; no clear D gene. This CDR3 contains 13 residues. The germline gives CDR1 DFQATT, CDR2 SNEGSKA (reference sequence). The germline V and J ends were trimmed by 4 bases and 5 bases, with 14 bases remaining between them. The CDR3 reads CSAISNMGTEAFF. In nucleotides, the CDR3 is TGCAGTGCTATTTCAAATATGGGAACTGAAGCTTTCTTT.

In this sample, this clonotype is medium-sized (0.01 to 0.1%). The rearrangement joins TRBV6-6 to TRBJ1-5; D gene unclear. V was pared by 2 bases and J by 7 bases, with 12 bases between. CDR1 MNHNY and CDR2 SVGAGI come from the germline V gene (reference sequence). This CDR3 comprises 14 residues. In DNA form, the CDR3 reads TGTGCCAGCAGTTACCCGGACGGGGTACAGCCCCAGCATTTT. Its translation: CASSYPDGVQPQHF.

Points on this clonotype: One end of the junction does not line up with germline, which may come from a read error. The chain carries TRBV7-8 and TRBJ2-5, with no clear D. The germline CDR1 and CDR2 sequences are SGHVS and FQNEAQ. This CDR3 comprises 14 residues. CDR3 DNA: TGTGACAGCAGCTCTACCAGACCCAAAGAGACCCAGTATTTC. Translation gives CDSSSTRPKETQYF.

About this clonotype: One junction end does not reproduce the germline sequence, and a read error may be involved. The J gene is TRBJ2-2, the V gene TRBV11-3; D possibly corresponds to TRBD2 (5 bases). The CDR3 runs to 17 residues. In germline, CDR1 is SGHNT, CDR2 YENEEA. The DNA of the CDR3 is TGTGCCAGCAGCTTAATTCCATGGAAGATGAACACCGGGGAGCTATTTTTT. Encoded protein: CASSLIPWKMNTGELFF. The variable domain in full, completed from reference TRBV11-3 and TRBJ2-2, reads EAGVVQSPRYKIIEKKQPVAFWCNPISGHNTLYWYLQNLGQGPELLIRYENEEAVDDSQLPKDRFSAERLKGVDSTLKIQPAELGDSAVYLCASSLIPWKMNTGELFFGEGSRLTVL.

Comments on this clonotype: An end of the junction differs from the germline gene, which may be a read error. The chain links TRBV29-1 to TRBJ2-7; the D gene is possibly TRBD1 (5 bases). The CDR3 covers 14 residues. Per the germline V gene, CDR1 is SQVTM and CDR2 is ANQGSEA. CDR3 nucleotide sequence: TGCAGCGTCCGTAAGACCACAGGATACTATGAGCAGCACTTC. It yields the protein CSVRKTTGYYEQHF.

This chain connects TRBV28 to TRBJ2-3; TRBD1 is a possible D gene (6 bases). Germline lookup yields CDR1 MDHEN and CDR2 SYDVKM. Trimming removed 5 bases at V and 6 bases at J, with 12 bases between. This CDR3 is built from 13 residues. CDR3: CASSMGADDTQYF. CDR3 DNA sequence: TGTGCCAGCAGTATGGGGGCAGACGATACGCAGTATTTT.

Details on this clonotype: A single base separates this from a much larger clone, so it may be a read error. The V gene is TRBV24-1, the J gene TRBJ2-1, with a weak D call TRBD2 (8 bases). The V and J ends lost 5 bases and 1 base respectively, with 29 bases between them. Germline assignment: CDR1 KGHDR and CDR2 SFDVKD. CDR3 length: 21 residues. The CDR3 loop reads CATSGWDRQAGAQRSYNEQFF. The CDR3 nucleotides are TGTGCCACCAGTGGTTGGGACAGACAAGCGGGAGCCCAAAGGTCCTACAATGAGCAGTTCTTC.

A word on this clonotype: One end of the junction varies from germline; a read error may be responsible. The gene calls are TRBV4-1 and TRBJ2-5; possible D gene TRBD1, 6 bases. The CDR3 spans 15 residues. The germline V gene has CDR1 MGHRA and CDR2 YSYEKL. CDR3 in amino acids: CASGQDRRYRATQYF. CDR3 bases: TGCGCCAGCGGCCAAGATCGGAGGTACAGGGCGACCCAGTACTTC.

The chain employs TRBV7-8 and TRBJ1-1, with 9 bases matching TRBD1. The CDR3 is 14 residues long. The germline gives CDR1 SGHVS, CDR2 FQNEAQ. The CDR3 sequence is CSGSLGQGDTEAFF. The CDR3 region has the DNA TGTTCCGGCAGCTTGGGACAGGGAGACACTGAAGCTTTCTTT.

This sequence joins TRBV4-2 and TRBJ2-1; D may be TRBD1 (6 bases). V was shortened by 0 bases and J by 7 bases, with 13 bases between the two germline ends. This CDR3 is 15 amino acids long. Germline CDR1 is LGHNA and CDR2 is YNFKEQ. CDR3 sequence (DNA): TGTGCCAGCAGCCAAGATTGGGACAAGTTGAATGAGCAGTTCTTC. This gives the protein CASSQDWDKLNEQFF.

Comment on this clonotype: Germline and junction disagree at one end, which may indicate a read error. The chain is built from TRBV29-1 and TRBJ1-5; D might be TRBD1 (6 bases). Germline V gives CDR1 SQVTM, CDR2 ANQGSEA. The CDR3 covers 13 residues. Here the CDR3 reads CSVEGGQGEPQHF. For the CDR3, the DNA is TGCAGCGTCGAAGGGGGTCAGGGTGAGCCCCAGCATTTT.

In regard to this clonotype: The conserved phenylalanine or tryptophan normally closing the CDR3 is absent here, so this likely arose from a read error. V is TRBV7-9 and J is TRBJ2-7; maybe TRBD2 (5 bases). This CDR3 has 14 residues. Germline assignment: CDR1 SEHNR and CDR2 FQNEAQ (reference sequence). Trimming took off 1 base at V and 6 bases at J, with 13 bases between the two ends. The CDR3 loop reads CASSLDGATIEQYL. The CDR3 DNA reads TGTGCCAGCAGCTTAGACGGTGCGACTATCGAGCAGTACCTC.

This clonotype was seen more than once but under ten times. This chain links TRBV20-1 with TRBJ2-7, with TRBD2 as a possible D gene (6 bases). Trimming stripped 0 bases from V and 3 bases from J, with 15 bases between. This CDR3 has 15 residues. Looked up from germline, CDR1 is DFQATT and CDR2 is SNEGSKA (reference sequence). The CDR3 DNA reads as TGCAGTGCTAGAGATAGTGGTAGCGGCTACTACGAGCAGTACTTC. It encodes CSARDSGSGYYEQYF.

Of note for this clonotype: A read error may be the cause here, since a much bigger clone is one base away. Because the CDR3 is missing its conserved closing phenylalanine or tryptophan, this is likely a read error. The chain carries TRBV28 and TRBJ2-1; D ambiguous. The CDR3 is 15 amino acids. Trimming shortened V by 6 bases and J by 2 bases, and 14 bases separated the two germline ends. CDR1 and CDR2 (germline): MDHEN, SYDVKM. For the CDR3, the DNA is TGTGCCAGCAGCGTCCCCCCGGTGGCCTACAATGAGCAGTTCTTA. Translation gives CASSVPPVAYNEQFL.

This clonotype was detected ten times or more. This sequence joins TRBV28 and TRBJ1-1; 8 positions agree with TRBD1. V lost 3 bases and J lost 6; bases outside the gene matches: 9. Germline assignment: CDR1 MDHEN and CDR2 SYDVKM. The CDR3 has 15 residues. DNA for the CDR3: TGTGCCAGCAGTTTGTACACAGGGGGGCGTGCTGAAGCTTTCTTT. Protein sequence: CASSLYTGGRAEAFF.

This clonotype was counted once. A junction boundary mismatches the germline segment, possibly from a read error. The CDR3 DNA is TGCGCCAGCAGCCAAGTCTTTCAGGGCTCGGAGAACACCGGGGAACTGTTTTTT. Its translation: CASSQVFQGSENTGELFF. The rearrangement uses TRBV4-1 and TRBJ2-2; possibly TRBD1 or TRBD2 for D (5 bases each). Germline V lookup: CDR1 MGHRA, CDR2 YSYEKL. CDR3 length: 18 residues.